The present T cell receptor beta chain was sequenced within a study of glioma-infiltrating T cells. Study background: About one million peripheral T cells were targeted at roughly 4.5- to 10-fold coverage.

The CDR3 covers 12 residues. Germline V lookup: CDR1 SNHLY, CDR2 FYNNEI. The ends were cut back, 6 bases at V and 5 bases at J, with 8 bases in the middle. The iRepertoire nested amplicon-rescue multiplex PCR amplified TCR alpha and beta CDR3s from RNA. Input was about 100-450 ng of tissue mRNA or PBMC total RNA. TCRdb re-called the multiplex PCR reads through MiXCR, storing one row per CDR3 protein. The sample lists 400,000 or so distinct CDR3 sequences, 41% seen once, with around 11% in the top ten. The receptor was derived from a human donor with low-grade glioma or glioblastoma, undergoing nonglioma brain surgery, or in good health (not recorded which). The J gene is TRBJ1-5, the V gene TRBV2; TRBD1 is a possible D gene (5 bases). The specimen was glioma tissue, nonneoplastic brain tissue, or PBMCs (not recorded which). Written as DNA, the CDR3 is TGTGCCAGCAGGGGGGACCATCAGCCCCAGCATTTT. Translation gives CASRGDHQPQHF.